This TCR beta chain originates from a study of OX40 agonist ivuxolimab in advanced cancers. Germline V lookup: CDR1 GTSNPN, CDR2 SVGIG (reference sequence). V was cut by 0 bases and J by 0 bases, with 8 bases left in between. This CDR3 comprises 14 residues. Profiled with immunoSEQ multiplex PCR; TCRdb holds only in-frame clones, not every one. The profile shows over 30,000 clones, 82% of them singletons. The sequences come from CD4+ or CD8+ T cells sorted from blood, collected in a trial of the OX40 agonist ivuxolimab. The source of this sequence is an adult with an advanced solid tumor such as melanoma, head and neck, liver or kidney cancer. The chain recombines TRBV30 with TRBJ1-1; D perhaps matches TRBD1 (5 bases). The CDR3 protein is CAWSVGGLNTEAFF. Here the CDR3 DNA reads TGTGCCTGGAGTGTTGGGGGTCTGAACACTGAAGCTTTCTTT. The complete variable domain, with remaining parts taken from reference TRBV30 and TRBJ1-1, reads SQTIHQWPATLVQPVGSPLSLECTVEGTSNPNLYWYRQAAGRGLQLLFYSVGIGQISSEVPQNLSASRPQDRQFILSSKKLLLSDSGFYLCAWSVGGLNTEAFFGQGTRLTVV.